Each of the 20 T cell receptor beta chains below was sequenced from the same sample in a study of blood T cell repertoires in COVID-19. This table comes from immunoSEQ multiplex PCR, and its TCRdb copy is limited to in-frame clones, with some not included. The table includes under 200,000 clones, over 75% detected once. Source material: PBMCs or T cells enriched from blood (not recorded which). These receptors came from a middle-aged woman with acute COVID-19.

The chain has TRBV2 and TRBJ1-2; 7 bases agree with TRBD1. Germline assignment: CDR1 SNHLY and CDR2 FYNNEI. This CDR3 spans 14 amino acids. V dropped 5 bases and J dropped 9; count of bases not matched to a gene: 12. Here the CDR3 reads CASSPRGRGDSYTF. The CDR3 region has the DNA TGTGCCAGCAGTCCTAGGGGCAGGGGGGACAGCTACACCTTC.

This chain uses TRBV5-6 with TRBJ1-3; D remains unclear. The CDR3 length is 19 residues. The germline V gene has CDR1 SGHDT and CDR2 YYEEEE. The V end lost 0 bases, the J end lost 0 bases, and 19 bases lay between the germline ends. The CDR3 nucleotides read TGTGCCAGCAGCTTGGCCTGGCAGAGGGCTATGCCCTCTGGAAACACCATATATTTT. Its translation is CASSLAWQRAMPSGNTIYF.

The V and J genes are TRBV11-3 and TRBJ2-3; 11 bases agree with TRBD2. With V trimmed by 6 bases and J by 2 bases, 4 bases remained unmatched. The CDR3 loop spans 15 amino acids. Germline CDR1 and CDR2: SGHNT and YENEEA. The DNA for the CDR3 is TGTGCCAGCAGTTCACTAGCGGGAGTCACAGATACGCAGTATTTT. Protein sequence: CASSSLAGVTDTQYF.

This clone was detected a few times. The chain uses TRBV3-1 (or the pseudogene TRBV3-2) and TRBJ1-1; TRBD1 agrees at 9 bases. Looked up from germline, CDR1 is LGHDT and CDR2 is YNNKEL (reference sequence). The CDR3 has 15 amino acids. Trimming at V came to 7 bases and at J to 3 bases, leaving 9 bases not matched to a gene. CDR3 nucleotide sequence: TGTGCCAGCACCCCACAGGGGGCAACAGACACTGAAGCTTTCTTT. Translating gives CASTPQGATDTEAFF.

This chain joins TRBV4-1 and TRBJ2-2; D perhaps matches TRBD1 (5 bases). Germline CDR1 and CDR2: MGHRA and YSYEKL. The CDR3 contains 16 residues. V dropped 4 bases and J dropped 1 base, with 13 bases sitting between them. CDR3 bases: TGCGCCAGCAGCCGATCAGACAGTGGGAACACCGGGGAGCTGTTTTTT. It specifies CASSRSDSGNTGELFF.

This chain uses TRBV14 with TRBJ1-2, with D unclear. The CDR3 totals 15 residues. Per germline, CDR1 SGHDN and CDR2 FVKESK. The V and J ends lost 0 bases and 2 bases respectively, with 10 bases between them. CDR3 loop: CASSQDSRLNYGYTF. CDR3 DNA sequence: TGTGCCAGCAGCCAAGATTCCAGGCTGAACTATGGCTACACCTTC.

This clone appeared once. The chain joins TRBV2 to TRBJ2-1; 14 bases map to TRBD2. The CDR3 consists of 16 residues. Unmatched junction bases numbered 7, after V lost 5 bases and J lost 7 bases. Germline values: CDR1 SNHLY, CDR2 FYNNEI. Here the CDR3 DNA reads TGTGCCAGCAGTAGGACTAGCGGGAGGCTGGCGAATGAGCAGTTCTTC. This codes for CASSRTSGRLANEQFF.

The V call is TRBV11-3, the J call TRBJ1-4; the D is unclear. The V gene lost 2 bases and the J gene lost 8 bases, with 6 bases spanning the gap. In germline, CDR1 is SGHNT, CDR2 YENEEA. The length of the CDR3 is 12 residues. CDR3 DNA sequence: TGTGCCAGCAGCTTATCAGGCGAAAAACTGTTTTTT. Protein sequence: CASSLSGEKLFF.

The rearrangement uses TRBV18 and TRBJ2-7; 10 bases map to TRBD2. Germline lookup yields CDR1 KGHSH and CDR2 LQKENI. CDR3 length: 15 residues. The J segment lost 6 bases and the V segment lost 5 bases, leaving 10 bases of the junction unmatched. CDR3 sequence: CASSRAGGPGSEQYF. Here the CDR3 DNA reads TGTGCCAGCTCAAGAGCGGGAGGGCCCGGTAGCGAGCAGTACTTC.

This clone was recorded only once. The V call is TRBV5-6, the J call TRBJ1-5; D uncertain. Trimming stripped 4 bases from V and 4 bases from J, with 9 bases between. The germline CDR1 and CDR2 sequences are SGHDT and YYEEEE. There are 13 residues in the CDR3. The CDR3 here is CASSETVNQPQHF. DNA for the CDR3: TGTGCCAGCAGCGAGACTGTGAATCAGCCCCAGCATTTT.

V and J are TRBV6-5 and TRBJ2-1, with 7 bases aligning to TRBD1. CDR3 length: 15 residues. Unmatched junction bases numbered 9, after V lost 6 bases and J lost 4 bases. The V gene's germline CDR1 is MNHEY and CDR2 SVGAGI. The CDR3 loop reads CASRLQGIGYNEQFF. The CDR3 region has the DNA TGTGCCAGCAGGTTACAGGGGATTGGGTACAATGAGCAGTTCTTC.

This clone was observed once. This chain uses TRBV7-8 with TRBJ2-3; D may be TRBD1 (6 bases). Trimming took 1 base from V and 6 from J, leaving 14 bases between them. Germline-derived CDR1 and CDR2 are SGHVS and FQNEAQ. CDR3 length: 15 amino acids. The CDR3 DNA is TGTGCCAGCAGCTTAGTCGTGCCAGGGGAGGATACGCAGTATTTT. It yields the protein CASSLVVPGEDTQYF.

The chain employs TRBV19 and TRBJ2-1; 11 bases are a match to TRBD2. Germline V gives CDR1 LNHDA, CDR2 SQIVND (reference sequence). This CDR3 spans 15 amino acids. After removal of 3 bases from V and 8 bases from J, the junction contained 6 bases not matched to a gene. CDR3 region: CASSIPGLAAHEQFF. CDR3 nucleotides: TGTGCCAGTAGTATCCCGGGACTAGCGGCCCATGAGCAGTTCTTC.

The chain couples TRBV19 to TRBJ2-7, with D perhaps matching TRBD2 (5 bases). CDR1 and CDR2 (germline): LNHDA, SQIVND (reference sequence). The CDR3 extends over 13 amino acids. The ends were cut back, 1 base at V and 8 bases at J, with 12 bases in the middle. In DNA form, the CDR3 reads TGTGCCAGTAGTATAGTTTCGAGGGCACAGCAGTACTTC. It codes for CASSIVSRAQQYF.

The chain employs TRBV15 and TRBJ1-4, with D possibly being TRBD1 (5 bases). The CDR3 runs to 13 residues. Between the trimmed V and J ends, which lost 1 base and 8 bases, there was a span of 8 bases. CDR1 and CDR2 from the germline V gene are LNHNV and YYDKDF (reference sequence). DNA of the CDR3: TGTGCCACCAGCAGAGGACAGATAGAAAAACTGTTTTTT. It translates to CATSRGQIEKLFF.

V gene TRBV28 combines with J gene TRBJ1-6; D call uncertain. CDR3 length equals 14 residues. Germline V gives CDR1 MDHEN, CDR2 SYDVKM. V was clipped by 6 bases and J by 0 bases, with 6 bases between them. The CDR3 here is CASRLSSYNSPLHF. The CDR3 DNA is TGTGCCAGCAGGTTGAGCTCCTATAATTCACCCCTCCACTTT. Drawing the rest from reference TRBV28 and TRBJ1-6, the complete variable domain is DVKVTQSSRYLVKRTGEKVFLECVQDMDHENMFWYRQDPGLGLRLIYFSYDVKMKEKGDIPEGYSVSREKKERFSLILESASTNQTSMYLCASRLSSYNSPLHFGNGTRLTVT.

The CDR3 DNA sequence: TGCGCCAGCAGCTTGGGGCGGCGCACAGATACGCAGTATTTT. Amino acids: CASSLGRRTDTQYF. The V call is TRBV5-1, the J call TRBJ2-3, with no clear D. The CDR3 consists of 14 residues. Germline loops: CDR1 SGHRS, CDR2 YFSETQ. Trimming cost V 0 bases and J 1 base, with 6 bases left between them. The variable domain in full, completed from reference TRBV5-1 and TRBJ2-3, reads KAGVTQTPRYLIKTRGQQVTLSCSPISGHRSVSWYQQTPGQGLQFLFEYFSETQRNKGNFPGRFSGRQFSNSRSEMNVSTLELGDSALYLCASSLGRRTDTQYFGPGTRLTVL.

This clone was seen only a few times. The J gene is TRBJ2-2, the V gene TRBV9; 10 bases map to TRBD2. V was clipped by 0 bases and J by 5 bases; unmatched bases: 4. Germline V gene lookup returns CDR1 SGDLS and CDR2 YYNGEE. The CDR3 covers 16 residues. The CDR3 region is CASSVEGLATTGELFF. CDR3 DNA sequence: TGTGCCAGCAGCGTAGAGGGACTAGCGACTACCGGGGAGCTGTTTTTT.

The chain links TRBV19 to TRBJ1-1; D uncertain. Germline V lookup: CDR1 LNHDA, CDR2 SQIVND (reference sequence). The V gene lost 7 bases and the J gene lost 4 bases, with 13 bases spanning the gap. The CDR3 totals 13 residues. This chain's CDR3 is CASTTQSGTEAFF. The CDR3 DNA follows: TGTGCCAGTACCACCCAGTCGGGCACTGAAGCTTTCTTT. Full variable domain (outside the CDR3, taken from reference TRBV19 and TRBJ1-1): DGGITQSPKYLFRKEGQNVTLSCEQNLNHDAMYWYRQDPGQGLRLIYYSQIVNDFQKGDIAEGYSVSREKKESFPLTVTSAQKNPTAFYLCASTTQSGTEAFFGQGTRLTVV.

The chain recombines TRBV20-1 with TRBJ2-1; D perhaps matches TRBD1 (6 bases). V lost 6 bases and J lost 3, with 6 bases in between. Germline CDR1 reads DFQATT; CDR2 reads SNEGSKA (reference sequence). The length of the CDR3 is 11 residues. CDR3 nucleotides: TGCAGTGCACAGGGCTACAATGAGCAGTTCTTC. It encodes CSAQGYNEQFF.